Presented here are 3 T cell receptor beta chains from one specimen sequenced in a study of beta chain features in type 1 diabetes. Expressed TCRB transcripts were sequenced because the entire RNA isolate underwent reverse transcription. Sequenced by immunoSEQ multiplex PCR; TCRdb stores in-frame clones only, minus some. Among about 99,000 clones listed, roughly 28% were seen once. No antigen has been identified for these receptors. Study-level findings and limits: People with Type 1 diabetes carried modestly yet significantly shorter TCRB CDR3s in all four CD4+ subsets.

Source material: central memory CD4+ T cells from blood. The origin of the receptors is a woman between 18 and 29 years old with type 1 diabetes.

This clone turned up a few times. The rearrangement uses TRBV18 and TRBJ2-5; D is perhaps TRBD1 (6 bases). The CDR3 is made up of 13 amino acids. Between the trimmed V and J ends, which lost 7 bases and 1 base, there was a span of 10 bases. The germline gives CDR1 KGHSH, CDR2 LQKENI. The CDR3, as DNA: TGTGCCAGCTTACAGGGACCCCAAGAGACCCAGTACTTC. It translates to CASLQGPQETQYF.

The chain has TRBV30 and TRBJ2-3, with 9 bases fitting TRBD1. V trimming: 3 bases; J trimming: 3 bases; junction bases outside the gene matches: 10. The CDR3 length is 16 residues. CDR1 and CDR2 from the germline V gene are GTSNPN and SVGIG (reference sequence). CDR3 sequence: CAWRRLTGGRTDTQYF. CDR3 nucleotides: TGTGCCTGGAGACGACTTACAGGGGGCCGTACAGATACGCAGTATTTT.

The genes are TRBV6-1 and TRBJ1-5; weak D call: TRBD1 (6 bases). The CDR3 has 14 amino acids. The ends were cut back, 8 bases at V and 4 bases at J, with 15 bases in the middle. The germline V gene encodes CDR1 MNHNS and CDR2 SASEGT. CDR3 nucleotides: TGTGCCAGCCGCAGCGGGGGCCAGAATCAGCCCCAGCATTTT. This gives the protein CASRSGGQNQPQHF.